This TCR beta chain appears in the sequencing data of a study of T-cell reconstitution after alpha-beta-depleted transplantation in children. CDR3 length: 16 residues. With 4 bases clipped from V and 4 bases from J, the junction kept 9 bases outside the gene matches. The germline gives CDR1 LGHDT, CDR2 YNNKEL (reference sequence). Unique molecular identifiers were incorporated during preparation of the TCRbeta library. TCRdb re-derived calls from the PCR reads in MiXCR, one entry per CDR3 protein. The sample records roughly 200,000 distinct CDR3 sequences, less than 15% being singletons. The TCR originated in a human donor who donated a stem cell graft to a child with acute lymphoblastic leukemia. The rearrangement uses TRBV3-1 and TRBJ2-2, with 7 positions matching TRBD2. The sample here was PBMCs from the stem cell graft donor, taken from the stem cell graft. CDR3 sequence (DNA): TGTGCCAGCAGCCGGGAGACTAGCTCGAGCACCGGGGAGCTGTTTTTT. Translating gives CASSRETSSSTGELFF.